These 24 T cell receptor beta chains were sequenced from one sample in a study of T-cell reconstitution after alpha-beta-depleted transplantation in children. Preparing the TCRbeta library involved the use of unique molecular identifiers. Using its own MiXCR run on the PCR reads, TCRdb lists one record per CDR3 protein. The table has about 580,000 distinct CDR3 sequences, about 23% seen once. The sequenced sample was PBMCs, mostly from graft donor cells, obtained 360 days after TCRalphabeta/CD19-depleted stem cell transplant. Every receptor here comes from a boy in the first two years of life who had a stem cell transplant for acute myeloid leukemia, so the T cells may come from the graft donor.

This clonotype was recorded many times. The chain recombines TRBV12-3 or TRBV12-4 with TRBJ1-4; TRBD1 is a possible D gene (5 bases). Between the trimmed V and J ends, which lost 3 bases and 7 bases, there was a span of 9 bases. The CDR3 consists of 13 residues. As DNA, the CDR3 is TGTGCCAGCAGTTTCGAAGACAGTGAAAAACTGTTTTTT. Translated, it gives CASSFEDSEKLFF.

The rearrangement links TRBV15 to TRBJ2-7; the D gene is possibly TRBD1 (5 bases). V lost 1 base, J lost 4 bases, and 11 bases lay in between. The CDR3 extends over 14 amino acids. Germline V gene sequence: CDR1 LNHNV, CDR2 YYDKDF (reference sequence). CDR3 loop: CATSRVGRGYEQYF. CDR3 DNA sequence: TGTGCCACCAGCAGAGTGGGGCGCGGATACGAGCAGTACTTC.

This clonotype has just one count. This rearrangement joins TRBV20-1 to TRBJ2-2, with TRBD1 matching 7 bases. The V gene's germline CDR1 is DFQATT and CDR2 SNEGSKA (reference sequence). The J segment lost 1 base and the V segment lost 6 bases, leaving 5 bases of the junction unmatched. The CDR3 sequence is 14 residues long. Here the CDR3 DNA reads TGCAGTGCGTTGGGACAGCTGAACACCGGGGAGCTGTTTTTT. This sequence encodes CSALGQLNTGELFF.

This chain joins TRBV5-6 and TRBJ2-1; 8 nucleotides align to TRBD2. In germline, CDR1 is SGHDT, CDR2 YYEEEE. V gave up 3 bases and J gave up 6 bases; unmatched junction bases: 2. CDR3 size: 13 residues. CDR3 in amino acids: CASSWTSTNEQFF. In nucleotides, the CDR3 is TGTGCCAGCAGCTGGACTAGCACCAATGAGCAGTTCTTC.

The chain employs TRBV9 and TRBJ2-1; TRBD1 matches at 7 bases. This CDR3 region has 15 residues. CDR1 is SGDLS, CDR2 YYNGEE, per germline. With 0 bases clipped from V and 2 bases from J, the junction kept 2 bases outside the gene matches. The CDR3 coding sequence is TGTGCCAGCAGCGTAGGGACAGGACCCTACAATGAGCAGTTCTTC. This translates into CASSVGTGPYNEQFF. The whole variable domain, filled in from reference TRBV9 and TRBJ2-1, reads DSGVTQTPKHLITATGQRVTLRCSPRSGDLSVYWYQQSLDQGLQFLIQYYNGEERAKGNILERFSAQQFPDLHSELNLSSLELGDSALYFCASSVGTGPYNEQFFGPGTRLTVL.

This clonotype was seen only a few times. The genes are TRBV6-2 or TRBV6-3 and TRBJ2-1; possibly TRBD1 for D (5 bases). The CDR3 extends over 12 amino acids. Germline lookup yields CDR1 MNHEY and CDR2 SVGEGT. V shed 8 bases and J shed 3 bases, with 8 bases lying between them. In DNA, the CDR3 is TGTGCCAGCGGAGACAGCTACAATGAGCAGTTCTTC. This encodes CASGDSYNEQFF.

The chain has TRBV7-2 and TRBJ2-1, with 9 bases identical to TRBD1. Germline V gene data show CDR1 as SGHTA and CDR2 as FQGNSA. This CDR3 spans 16 amino acids. After removal of 2 bases from V and 5 bases from J, the junction contained 7 bases not matched to a gene. CDR3 amino acids: CASSLISGTGNNEQFF. The CDR3 DNA follows: TGTGCCAGCAGCTTAATCTCGGGGACAGGGAACAATGAGCAGTTCTTC.

There are a few counts of this clonotype. J is TRBJ2-5 and V is TRBV12-3 or TRBV12-4; D is unresolved. The CDR3 is 14 residues long. V lost 3 bases, J lost 2 bases, and 10 bases lay in between. In DNA form, the CDR3 reads TGTGCCAGCAGTTTCGAAGCGCCTCAAGAGACCCAGTACTTC. It encodes CASSFEAPQETQYF.

This clonotype occurred a few times. This chain uses TRBV4-2 with TRBJ2-1; 9 nucleotides align to TRBD1. With 0 bases clipped from V and 2 bases from J, the junction kept 5 bases outside the gene matches. The CDR3 runs to 17 residues. From germline, CDR1 is LGHNA and CDR2 YNFKEQ. The DNA of the CDR3 is TGTGCCAGCAGCCAAGATCGGACAGGGGAACCCTACAATGAGCAGTTCTTC. Protein: CASSQDRTGEPYNEQFF.

This clonotype was observed a handful of times. V and J are TRBV6-1 and TRBJ1-1, with 7 bases lining up with TRBD1. V lost 6 bases to trimming and J lost 1 base; unmatched junction nucleotides: 5. The CDR3 totals 14 residues. The germline CDR1 and CDR2 sequences are MNHNS and SASEGT. Here the CDR3 reads CASRERTGNTEAFF. In nucleotides, the CDR3 is TGTGCCAGCAGGGAAAGGACAGGGAACACTGAAGCTTTCTTT.

This sequence joins TRBV20-1 and TRBJ2-1; 7 bases are shared with TRBD2. V gave up 6 bases and J gave up 4 bases; unmatched junction bases: 15. This CDR3 spans 16 amino acids. The V gene's germline CDR1 is DFQATT and CDR2 SNEGSKA (reference sequence). As DNA, the CDR3 is TGCAGTGCCCGCCTGGGGGGTGCGGGGGATTACAATGAGCAGTTCTTC. Translating it yields CSARLGGAGDYNEQFF.

CDR3 sequence reads: CSALNRDRVSYNSPLHF. The CDR3 nucleotides are TGCAGTGCTCTAAACCGGGACAGGGTCTCCTATAATTCACCCCTCCACTTT. The chain combines TRBV20-1 with TRBJ1-6; 9 bases agree with TRBD1. The CDR3 covers 17 residues. Germline CDR1 DFQATT, CDR2 SNEGSKA (reference sequence). With V trimmed by 5 bases and J by 0 bases, 8 bases remained unmatched.

This clonotype has just one count. The chain has TRBV11-1 and TRBJ2-2, with D perhaps matching TRBD1 (5 bases). V dropped 4 bases and J dropped 4 bases, with 22 bases sitting between them. The CDR3 contains 18 residues. CDR1 and CDR2 (germline): SGHAT, FQDESV (reference sequence). The CDR3 bases are TGTGCCAGCAGCTCCACGCAGGGTAATACCGGGCGCACCGGGGAGCTGTTTTTT. Amino acids: CASSSTQGNTGRTGELFF. The whole variable domain, filled in from reference TRBV11-1 and TRBJ2-2, reads EAEVAQSPRYKITEKSQAVAFWCDPISGHATLYWYRQILGQGPELLVQFQDESVVDDSQLPKDRFSAERLKGVDSTLKIQPAELGDSAMYLCASSSTQGNTGRTGELFFGEGSRLTVL.

J is TRBJ2-7 and V is TRBV7-2; no firm D call. In germline, CDR1 is SGHTA, CDR2 FQGNSA. The V gene lost 3 bases and the J gene lost 2 bases, with 14 bases spanning the gap. This CDR3 region has 15 residues. The CDR3 spells CASSLSSDGTYEQYF. CDR3 in DNA: TGTGCCAGCAGCTTGTCCAGCGACGGAACCTACGAGCAGTACTTC.

The chain carries TRBV29-1 and TRBJ2-1; D not certain. Germline lookup yields CDR1 SQVTM and CDR2 ANQGSEA. Between the trimmed V and J ends, which lost 5 bases and 5 bases, there was a span of 4 bases. CDR3 size: 10 residues. CDR3 in amino acids: CSVRNNEQFF. CDR3 in DNA: TGCAGCGTTAGAAACAATGAGCAGTTCTTC.

Ten or more counts support this clonotype. This chain connects TRBV5-1 to TRBJ1-1; 12 bases fit TRBD1. V was pared by 1 base and J by 5 bases, with 12 bases of the junction left unmatched. CDR3 length: 18 residues. CDR1 SGHRS and CDR2 YFSETQ come from the germline V gene. CDR3 bases: TGCGCCAGCAGCTTGTATGGGACAGGGGGCGTCCAGGGGACTGAAGCTTTCTTT. The encoded protein is CASSLYGTGGVQGTEAFF.

This clonotype has a handful of counts. The chain recombines TRBV14 with TRBJ2-1; D uncertain. Germline V gene sequence: CDR1 SGHDN, CDR2 FVKESK. The germline V and J ends were trimmed by 0 bases and 7 bases, with 16 bases remaining between them. This CDR3 is built from 16 residues. The CDR3 DNA is TGTGCCAGCAGCCAAGAGAACCCCTTTGACCTTAATGAGCAGTTCTTC. Translation gives CASSQENPFDLNEQFF.

The chain employs TRBV20-1 and TRBJ2-1; D is unresolved. The CDR3 is 12 residues long. Per the germline V gene, CDR1 is DFQATT and CDR2 is SNEGSKA (reference sequence). V was cut by 1 base and J by 13 bases, with 14 bases left in between. CDR3 bases: TGCAGTGCTAGAGCGGGCAGGCGGTTCCAGTTCTTC. Encoded protein: CSARAGRRFQFF.

Many counts were recorded for this clonotype. The V gene is TRBV27, the J gene TRBJ1-1; no reliable D call. CDR1 and CDR2 (germline): MNHEY, SMNVEV (reference sequence). The V end lost 5 bases, the J end lost 0 bases, and 16 bases lay between the germline ends. This CDR3 has 16 residues. The CDR3: CASSDLPRFMNTEAFF. The CDR3 DNA sequence: TGTGCCAGCAGTGATTTACCCCGATTCATGAACACTGAAGCTTTCTTT.

This clonotype was counted ten times or more. This chain joins TRBV2 and TRBJ2-7; D call uncertain. The V end was cut by 2 bases, the J end by 0 bases, with 8 bases between. In germline, CDR1 is SNHLY, CDR2 FYNNEI. The CDR3 is 14 residues long. CDR3 loop: CASSETESSYEQYF. The DNA of the CDR3 is TGTGCCAGCAGTGAAACCGAGAGCTCCTACGAGCAGTACTTC.

Only a few counts were recorded for this clonotype. This chain links TRBV25-1 with TRBJ2-1; D is undetermined. Germline V gives CDR1 MGHDK, CDR2 SYGVNS. Trimming removed 4 bases from V and 13 bases from J, with 11 bases in between. The CDR3 extends over 11 amino acids. The CDR3 DNA reads as TGTGCCAGCAGTGGCAGGACGGATCAGTTCTTC. Residues: CASSGRTDQFF.

This clonotype has at least ten counts. The chain combines TRBV20-1 with TRBJ1-1; D unclear. CDR3 length: 14 residues. Germline V gene lookup returns CDR1 DFQATT and CDR2 SNEGSKA (reference sequence). V lost 1 base to trimming and J lost 2 bases, with 11 bases between them. This CDR3 is CSARVPGANTEAFF. Written as DNA, the CDR3 is TGCAGTGCTAGAGTGCCAGGAGCCAACACTGAAGCTTTCTTT.

This sequence joins TRBV11-3 and TRBJ2-1; D perhaps matches TRBD1 (7 bases). Germline V gives CDR1 SGHNT, CDR2 YENEEA. V was clipped by 4 bases and J by 15 bases, with 16 bases between them. This CDR3 is 12 amino acids long. The CDR3 sequence is CASSYLRGARFF. The CDR3 nucleotides are TGTGCCAGCAGCTACCTCAGGGGGGCTAGGTTCTTC.

The chain carries TRBV28 and TRBJ2-3; D possibly matches TRBD1 or TRBD2 (6 bases each). The length of the CDR3 is 17 residues. The V end was cut by 1 base, the J end by 3 bases, with 17 bases between. CDR1 and CDR2 from the germline V gene are MDHEN and SYDVKM. The CDR3 DNA is TGTGCCAGCAGTTTATCCTCCTTAGGGGGGCCGACAGATACGCAGTATTTT. This sequence encodes CASSLSSLGGPTDTQYF.